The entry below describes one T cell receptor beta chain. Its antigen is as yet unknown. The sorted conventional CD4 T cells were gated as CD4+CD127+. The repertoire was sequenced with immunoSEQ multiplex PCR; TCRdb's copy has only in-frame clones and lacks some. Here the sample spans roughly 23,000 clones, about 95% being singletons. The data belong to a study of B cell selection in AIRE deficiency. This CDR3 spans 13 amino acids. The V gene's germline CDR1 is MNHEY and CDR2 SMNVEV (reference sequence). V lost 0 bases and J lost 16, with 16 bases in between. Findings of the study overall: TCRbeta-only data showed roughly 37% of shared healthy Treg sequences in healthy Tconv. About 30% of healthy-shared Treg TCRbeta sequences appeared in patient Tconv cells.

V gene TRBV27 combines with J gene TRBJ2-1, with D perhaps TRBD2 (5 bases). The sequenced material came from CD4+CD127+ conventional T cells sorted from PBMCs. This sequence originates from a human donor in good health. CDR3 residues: CASSLSMSLASFF. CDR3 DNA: TGTGCCAGCAGTTTATCGATGAGTCTAGCCTCCTTCTTC.